The following is a T cell receptor (beta chain) sequence with its context. It lacks a known antigen. There are no base qualities to consult, and no much larger clone falls within one base. This entry belongs to a study of blood T cell repertoires in COVID-19 (TCRdb year 2020). For the study in its entirety: Samples from collaborators originated in the United States, Italy and Spain and spanned both the acute and convalescent phases of COVID-19. The prospective study material was composed of cDNA or gDNA derived from T cells, B-cell-depleted T cells, or PBMCs. Subjects who had been exposed to COVID-19, were actively infected with it, or had recovered from it provided the deeply sampled blood TCRbeta repertoires that made up the dataset. The repertoires were released in a freely available public database intended as a resource for research on the immune response to SARS-CoV-2. The samples were drawn from the first 160 participants of the ongoing ImmuneRACE study and from over 950 subjects provided by 6 global collaborators. Nearly every sample came with metadata listing a de-identified subject ID, COVID-19 status, age in years and sex. HLA class I and class II types, where available, came from metadata supplied by the sample provider rather than from assay-based typing. Study-wide findings and limitations: The quantity of clinical and demographic metadata differed by source and by participant and was supplied without curation.

Another Seattle source contributed samples from volunteer blood donors who had recovered from COVID-19. Collaborating institutions collected whole blood in K2EDTA tubes following their own protocols. For TCRbeta analysis, collaborator samples were shipped as frozen whole blood, as isolated PBMCs, or as DNA extracted from either sample type. TCRbeta CDR3 regions were amplified from genomic DNA by means of the immunoSEQ Assay, a bias-controlled multiplex PCR. The study's processing was this. The number of nucleated cells in each sample was estimated by amplification of reference gene primers within the assay. To quantify the absolute abundance of each unique TCRbeta CDR3 rearrangement, sequence reads were collapsed and filtered. For each sample, productive Simpson clonality was calculated as the square root of Simpson's diversity index over productive rearrangements. The table comes from immuneACCESS by way of TCRdb, which keeps in-frame sequences with V and J called. Part of the clones is missing from these tables; in studies checked, under half for an unresolved V gene and the rest for unknown reasons. Clonal size and the V and J genes are those of that table, whereas D and trimming came from the DNA. The sample contains 270,000 or so clones, 89% of them found a single time. The ten largest make up 0.85% to 1% of the sample.

Trimming accounts for 4 bases at V and 2 bases at J, while the number of junction bases matched to no gene is 5. The germline V gene specifies LGHNA as CDR1 and YNFKEQ as CDR2. From the cysteine through the phenylalanine, the CDR3 covers 16 amino acids. Solely the CDR3 DNA is kept, with 48 bases framed from the first base. This clonotype was sampled from a woman between 40 and 50 years old who had recovered from COVID-19. The V and J genes are TRBV4-2 and TRBJ2-2; TRBD1 aligns with 9 central bases. What was sequenced was peripheral blood. The CDR3 protein is CASSPPGQGNTGELFF. The nucleotides read TGTGCCAGCAGCCCCCCGGGACAGGGAAACACCGGGGAGCTGTTTTTT.